The 24 T cell receptor beta chains below come from one sample, sequenced in a study of T cells in Graves' hyperthyroidism and ophthalmopathy. Using RNA transcripts as the source, TCR beta CDR3 regions were amplified. The HTBI set primed first-round TCR CDR3 RT-PCR. TCRdb fed the multiplex PCR reads into MiXCR, producing one record per CDR3 protein. The sample lists 350,000 or so distinct CDR3 sequences, 21% occurring once. The sample was blood. The receptors were gathered from a woman aged 45-60 years with Graves' hyperthyroidism.

V usage is TRBV12-3 or TRBV12-4 and J usage is TRBJ2-7; 9 bases are shared with TRBD2. The CDR3 is made up of 14 amino acids. The ends lost 8 bases at V and 7 bases at J; junction bases unmatched: 12. The CDR3: CASCRAGGPQEQYF. In nucleotides, the CDR3 is TGTGCCAGCTGCCGAGCGGGAGGACCACAGGAGCAGTACTTC.

CDR3 amino acids: CASSVGSGGYGYTF. CDR3 in DNA: TGTGCCAGCAGCGTGGGATCAGGGGGCTATGGCTACACCTTC. The chain couples TRBV9 to TRBJ1-2; 7 nucleotides match TRBD1. Germline assignment: CDR1 SGDLS and CDR2 YYNGEE. This CDR3 comprises 14 residues. With V trimmed by 2 bases and J by 4 bases, 5 bases remained unmatched.

The chain has TRBV6-5 and TRBJ1-1; TRBD1 matches at 7 bases. Germline CDR1 and CDR2: MNHEY and SVGAGI. There are 15 residues in the CDR3. V trimming: 3 bases; J trimming: 3 bases; junction bases outside the gene matches: 7. CDR3 DNA sequence: TGTGCCAGCAGTTATACAACAGGGGACGACACTGAAGCTTTCTTT. This sequence encodes CASSYTTGDDTEAFF.

The CDR3: CASSQRGGASQPQHF. The CDR3 region has the DNA TGTGCCAGCAGCCAGAGGGGGGGGGCCAGCCAGCCCCAGCATTTT. This rearrangement joins TRBV3-1 to TRBJ1-5; tentatively, D is TRBD1 (6 bases). The CDR3 runs to 15 residues. Trimming removed 3 bases at V and 7 bases at J, with 16 bases between. Per the germline V gene, CDR1 is LGHDT and CDR2 is YNNKEL (reference sequence).

This clonotype was picked up one time. This chain uses TRBV27 with TRBJ1-1, with a tentative D call TRBD1 (5 bases). V shed 2 bases and J shed 1 base, with 11 bases lying between them. Germline lookup yields CDR1 MNHEY and CDR2 SMNVEV (reference sequence). CDR3 length: 15 amino acids. CDR3 in DNA: TGTGCCAGCAGTTTAATTGGGGGGTGGAACACTGAAGCTTTCTTT. Protein product: CASSLIGGWNTEAFF.

The genes are TRBV6-5 and TRBJ1-2; no firm D call. The CDR3 has 15 amino acids. Germline-derived CDR1 and CDR2 are MNHEY and SVGAGI. Between the trimmed V and J ends, which lost 3 bases and 5 bases, there was a span of 16 bases. The CDR3 DNA is TGTGCCAGCAGTTATGGTGGGAAAAGTTGGTATGGCTACACCTTC. Encoded protein: CASSYGGKSWYGYTF.

This clonotype was detected ten times or more. V is TRBV10-2 and J is TRBJ2-1; 11 bases agree with TRBD2. The CDR3 runs to 15 residues. The germline CDR1 and CDR2 sequences are WSHSY and SAAADI. The V gene end was trimmed by 6 bases and the J gene end by 8 bases; junction bases not matched to a gene: 9. DNA of the CDR3: TGCGCCAGCAGACTGGGGACTAGCGGTCGGGATGAGCAGTTCTTC. It specifies CASRLGTSGRDEQFF.

This clonotype was detected a few times. The chain uses TRBV3-1 and TRBJ1-1; no reliable D call. Germline CDR1 and CDR2: LGHDT and YNNKEL (reference sequence). The CDR3 totals 12 residues. The germline V and J ends were trimmed by 3 bases and 10 bases, with 12 bases remaining between them. The DNA of the CDR3 is TGTGCCAGCAGCCATGGATATTGGGGAGCTTTCTTT. Its translation: CASSHGYWGAFF.

This clonotype was seen ten or more times. The rearrangement uses TRBV20-1 and TRBJ2-7, with a weak D call TRBD1 (6 bases). The CDR3 loop spans 15 amino acids. Germline-derived CDR1 and CDR2 are DFQATT and SNEGSKA (reference sequence). Trimming removed 1 base at V and 0 bases at J, with 13 bases between. The CDR3 loop is CSARAPGHGSYEQYF. As DNA, the CDR3 is TGCAGTGCTAGAGCCCCGGGACACGGCTCCTACGAGCAGTACTTC.

This clonotype was seen ten or more times. The chain couples TRBV2 to TRBJ1-3, with D unresolved. The V and J ends lost 4 bases and 0 bases respectively, with 1 base between them. Germline V lookup: CDR1 SNHLY, CDR2 FYNNEI. The CDR3 has 12 amino acids. The CDR3 loop is CASSVSGNTIYF. CDR3 coding DNA: TGTGCCAGCAGTGTCTCTGGAAACACCATATATTTT. The full variable domain, its missing parts supplied by reference TRBV2 and TRBJ1-3, is EPEVTQTPSHQVTQMGQEVILRCVPISNHLYFYWYRQILGQKVEFLVSFYNNEISEKSEIFDDQFSVERPDGSNFTLKIRSTKLEDSAMYFCASSVSGNTIYFGEGSWLTVV.

About this clonotype itself: Just one base apart from a much larger clone, this may be a read error. The V gene is TRBV14, the J gene TRBJ1-1; no clear D gene. CDR3 length: 14 residues. CDR1 is SGHDN, CDR2 FVKESK, per germline. In DNA, the CDR3 is TGTGCCAGCAGCCGAGTACAGTTGAACACTGAAACTTTCTTT. It is translated as CASSRVQLNTETFF.

This clonotype was seen repeatedly, ten times or more. The rearrangement uses TRBV12-3 or TRBV12-4 and TRBJ1-1; no definite D call. CDR3 length: 14 amino acids. V was shortened by 5 bases and J by 1 base, with 11 bases between the two germline ends. The CDR3 DNA follows: TGTGCCAGCAGTCCGCAGGTGAGGAACACTGAAGCTTTCTTT. This codes for CASSPQVRNTEAFF.

The table lists this clonotype with many counts. The genes are TRBV6-2 or TRBV6-3 and TRBJ1-1; D perhaps matches TRBD1 (5 bases). The CDR3 has 13 amino acids. V gave up 2 bases and J gave up 11 bases, with 15 bases separating them. Per germline, CDR1 MNHEY and CDR2 SVGEGT. CDR3 sequence: CASSYQPGGEAFF. DNA of the CDR3: TGTGCCAGCAGTTACCAGCCCGGGGGGGAGGCTTTCTTT.

Ten or more counts support this clonotype. The chain couples TRBV11-1 to TRBJ1-1; no firm D call. The germline gives CDR1 SGHAT, CDR2 FQDESV (reference sequence). CDR3 length: 13 residues. Trimming stripped 5 bases from V and 1 base from J, with 8 bases between. CDR3 in amino acids: CASSHGRNTEAFF. DNA of the CDR3: TGTGCCAGCAGCCACGGACGGAACACTGAAGCTTTCTTT.

The table lists this clonotype with a count of one. A much larger clone lies one base from this, so it may be a read error. CDR3 DNA sequence: TGTGCCTGCAGCCGGACAGGGGGCGCTGGAAACACCATATATTTT. Protein: CACSRTGGAGNTIYF. The chain has TRBV3-1 and TRBJ1-3, with 11 bases fitting TRBD1. This CDR3 is built from 15 residues. Germline values: CDR1 LGHDT, CDR2 YNNKEL (reference sequence).

The chain couples TRBV28 to TRBJ2-1; 11 nucleotides match TRBD2. In germline, CDR1 is MDHEN, CDR2 SYDVKM. Trimming removed 8 bases from V and 6 bases from J; junction bases left unmatched: 9. The CDR3 has 15 residues. The CDR3 DNA follows: TGTGCCAGCCAGGATAGCGGGGGGGCCGGCAATGAGCAGTTCTTC. This sequence encodes CASQDSGGAGNEQFF.

This clonotype was observed at least ten times. DNA of the CDR3: TGCGCCTCCTCTCCTGGGGGCAATGAGCAGTTCTTC. Translating gives CASSPGGNEQFF. This chain links TRBV5-1 with TRBJ2-1; D tentatively reads TRBD1 or TRBD2 (5 bases each). From germline, CDR1 is SGHRS and CDR2 YFSETQ. V lost 10 bases and J lost 6, with 14 bases in between. The CDR3 consists of 12 residues.

The sample holds many counts of this clonotype. The rearrangement uses TRBV30 and TRBJ2-1; 12 bases match TRBD1. The CDR3 runs 13 residues. CDR1 GTSNPN and CDR2 SVGIG come from the germline V gene (reference sequence). V was pared by 4 bases and J by 9 bases, with 4 bases of the junction left unmatched. This CDR3 reads CAWTGTGGGEQFF. The CDR3 bases are TGTGCCTGGACGGGGACAGGGGGCGGTGAGCAGTTCTTC.

The chain couples TRBV11-2 to TRBJ2-1; TRBD1 aligns across 7 bases. The CDR3 sequence is 15 residues long. The germline V gene has CDR1 SGHAT and CDR2 FQNNGV. V lost 5 bases to trimming and J lost 4 bases; unmatched junction nucleotides: 8. CDR3 amino acids: CASSGLGQEYNEQFF. For the CDR3, the DNA is TGTGCCAGCAGCGGCCTCGGACAGGAGTACAATGAGCAGTTCTTC.

The table lists this clonotype with a few counts. The chain couples TRBV7-9 to TRBJ1-4; the match to TRBD1 covers 9 bases. The CDR3 is made up of 14 amino acids. Trimming at V came to 4 bases and at J to 8 bases, leaving 5 bases not matched to a gene. Germline V gene sequence: CDR1 SEHNR, CDR2 FQNEAQ (reference sequence). CDR3 sequence reads: CASSSDRGEEKLFF. The CDR3 DNA reads as TGTGCCAGCAGCTCGGACAGGGGAGAAGAAAAACTGTTTTTT.

This clonotype was counted ten times or more. The genes are TRBV5-1 and TRBJ2-1; D not resolved. Germline-derived CDR1 and CDR2 are SGHRS and YFSETQ. The CDR3 totals 16 residues. Trimming removed 3 bases at V and 0 bases at J, with 13 bases between. CDR3 coding DNA: TGCGCCAGCAGCTCTTCTATTTACAGCTCCTACAATGAGCAGTTCTTC. Translated, it gives CASSSSIYSSYNEQFF.

This clonotype was counted ten times or more. The chain is built from TRBV2 and TRBJ1-2; D unclear. The CDR3 sequence is 11 residues long. V lost 3 bases and J lost 6, with 5 bases in between. Germline V CDR1 and CDR2: SNHLY, FYNNEI. CDR3 in DNA: TGTGCCAGCAGTGAGAGGGATGGCTACACCTTC. It is translated as CASSERDGYTF.

CDR3 sequence reads: CSVHGGPEAFF. Here the CDR3 DNA reads TGCAGCGTCCACGGGGGACCTGAAGCTTTCTTT. The chain recombines TRBV29-1 with TRBJ1-1, with TRBD1 as a possible D gene (5 bases). V lost 6 bases and J 6 bases, leaving 11 bases between the germline ends. Germline V lookup: CDR1 SQVTM, CDR2 ANQGSEA. CDR3 size: 11 residues.

In this sample, this clonotype turned up many times. This chain uses TRBV12-3 or TRBV12-4 with TRBJ2-1; TRBD2 aligns across 10 bases. Trimming took 2 bases from V and 5 from J; bases not matched to a gene: 3. CDR3 length equals 15 residues. The chain's CDR3 is CASSLSLAGDNEQFF. The CDR3 DNA reads TGTGCCAGCAGTTTATCTCTAGCGGGAGACAATGAGCAGTTCTTC.